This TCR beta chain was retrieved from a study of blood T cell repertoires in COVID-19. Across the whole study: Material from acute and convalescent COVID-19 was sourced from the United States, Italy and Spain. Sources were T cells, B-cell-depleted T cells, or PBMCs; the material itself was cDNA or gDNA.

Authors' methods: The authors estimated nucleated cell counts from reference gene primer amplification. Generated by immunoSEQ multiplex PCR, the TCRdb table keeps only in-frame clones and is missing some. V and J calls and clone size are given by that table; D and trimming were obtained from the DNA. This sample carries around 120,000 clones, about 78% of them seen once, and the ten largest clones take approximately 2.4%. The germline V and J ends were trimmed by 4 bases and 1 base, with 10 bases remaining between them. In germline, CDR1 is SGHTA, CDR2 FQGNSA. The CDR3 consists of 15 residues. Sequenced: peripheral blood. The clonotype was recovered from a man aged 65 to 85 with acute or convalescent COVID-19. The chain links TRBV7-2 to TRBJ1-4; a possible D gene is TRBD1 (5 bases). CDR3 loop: CASSSKRGTNEKLFF. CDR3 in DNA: TGTGCCAGCAGCTCTAAAAGGGGAACTAATGAAAAACTGTTTTTT.